This T cell receptor beta chain was identified during a study of blood T cell repertoires in COVID-19. Study-level information: T cells, B-cell-depleted T cells, or PBMCs supplied cDNA or gDNA.

Clones were sequenced by immunoSEQ multiplex PCR, and TCRdb holds only the in-frame ones, with some missing. This sample yields roughly 76,000 clones, of which 87% are seen a single time; over 25% belongs to the top ten. The CDR3 is 16 amino acids. Looked up from germline, CDR1 is LNHDA and CDR2 is SQIVND (reference sequence). Between the trimmed V and J ends, which lost 2 bases and 4 bases, there was a span of 15 bases. The sequence was collected from a woman of 80 years or more with active or convalescent COVID-19. V gene TRBV19 combines with J gene TRBJ1-5; D perhaps matches TRBD1 (5 bases). The sequenced sample consisted of peripheral blood. This chain's CDR3 is CASSISADIFNQPQHF. The CDR3 DNA sequence: TGTGCCAGTAGTATATCGGCGGACATTTTTAATCAGCCCCAGCATTTT.